This section outlines one T cell receptor (beta chain) sequence together with its context. The CDR3 spans 15 residues. The V gene's germline CDR1 is SGHTA and CDR2 FQGTGA. V was pared by 5 bases and J by 6 bases, with 9 bases of the junction left unmatched. Per the original methods: Amplified reference gene primers provided the basis for estimating nucleated cell counts. The assay was immunoSEQ multiplex PCR, and TCRdb's table has in-frame clones only and misses some. D and trimming were read from the DNA, whereas the V and J calls and clone size are those reported in that table. The sample records some 50,000 clones, around 83% being singletons. The sample belongs to a study of blood T cell repertoires in COVID-19. Study details: Samples came from the United States, Italy and Spain, spanning acute and convalescent COVID-19. Sources were T cells, B-cell-depleted T cells, or PBMCs; the material itself was cDNA or gDNA.

The genes are TRBV7-3 and TRBJ1-2; 10 nucleotides match TRBD1. Sequenced: peripheral blood. The receptor was isolated from a woman of 80 years or more with acute or convalescent COVID-19. The CDR3 bases are TGTGCCAGCAGCGGCCCGACAGGGGGCTACGATGGCTACACCTTC. It encodes CASSGPTGGYDGYTF.